The next 12 T cell receptor beta chains were all read from a single sample in a study of Tregs in tolerant kidney transplant recipients. Method: immunoSEQ multiplex PCR; TCRdb's copy keeps in-frame clones and lacks some. This repertoire shows approximately 60,000 clones, about 89% found once; its top ten account for 3.5% to 4%. Mixed chimerism was transient after nonmyeloablative marrow transplants from related graft donors. The sequencing here drew on CD4+ T cells from blood (PBMCs), taken 6 months after the transplant. The receptors come from a human patient who received a combined kidney and bone marrow transplant. Certain T cells may be donor cells from the graft.

This clone appeared a single time. This sequence joins TRBV7-6 and TRBJ1-1; 8 bases line up with TRBD1. This CDR3 has 15 residues. Per germline, CDR1 SGHVS and CDR2 FNYEAQ. V lost 8 bases to trimming and J lost 4 bases; unmatched junction nucleotides: 12. The CDR3, as DNA: TGTGCCAGCTCCCCGGTCAGGGGGCATATCACTGAAGCTTTCTTT. This gives the protein CASSPVRGHITEAFF.

For this clone: The same CDR3 is also encoded by other DNA sequences in this sample. CDR3: CASSLHAGGNTEAFF. The CDR3 DNA reads as TGTGCCAGCAGCTTACACGCGGGAGGGAACACTGAAGCTTTCTTT. The V and J genes are TRBV7-2 and TRBJ1-1; D is uncertain. The CDR3 is 15 amino acids. CDR1 and CDR2 from the germline V gene are SGHTA and FQGNSA. V was shortened by 2 bases and J by 1 base, with 11 bases between the two germline ends.

CDR3 in DNA: TGTGCCAGCTCAGAACGGGGGGGCTACGAGCAGTACTTC. It is translated as CASSERGGYEQYF. The rearrangement links TRBV18 to TRBJ2-7, with 8 bases lining up with TRBD2. The junction had 3 bases not matched to a gene; V was cut back by 5 bases and J by 3 bases. This CDR3 comprises 13 residues. CDR1 is KGHSH, CDR2 LQKENI, per germline.

The chain carries TRBV19 and TRBJ2-3; D is possibly TRBD2 (6 bases). V was clipped by 8 bases and J by 0 bases, with 21 bases between them. Germline V CDR1 and CDR2: LNHDA, SQIVND (reference sequence). CDR3 length: 17 residues. Here the CDR3 DNA reads TGTGCCAGTCACCAGACCATAGCGGTGGAGAGCACAGATACGCAGTATTTT. Translating gives CASHQTIAVESTDTQYF.

The CDR3 protein is CASLGGTQETQYF. CDR3 coding DNA: TGTGCCAGTCTGGGGGGAACCCAAGAGACCCAGTACTTC. The genes are TRBV19 and TRBJ2-5; TRBD2 might be the D (6 bases). The germline CDR1 and CDR2 sequences are LNHDA and SQIVND (reference sequence). The CDR3 has 13 amino acids. Deletions cut 8 bases from V and 1 base from J, with 11 bases between.

This chain uses TRBV11-2 with TRBJ2-5; D ambiguous. The CDR3 totals 13 residues. Germline V lookup: CDR1 SGHAT, CDR2 FQNNGV. V dropped 3 bases and J dropped 4 bases, with 9 bases sitting between them. The CDR3 region is CASSLTGRETQYF. The CDR3 nucleotides are TGTGCCAGCAGCTTGACGGGTAGAGAGACCCAGTACTTC.

This chain links TRBV18 with TRBJ2-5, with 10 bases lining up with TRBD1. The J call is doubtful: the DNA matches TRBJ2-7 better. Germline V gene lookup returns CDR1 KGHSH and CDR2 LQKENI. The CDR3 consists of 14 residues. CDR3 amino acids: CASSPGTGDYEQYF. DNA of the CDR3: TGTGCCAGCTCACCAGGGACAGGGGATTACGAGCAGTACTTC.

The chain has TRBV4-1 and TRBJ2-1; 7 bases are shared with TRBD2. Germline lookup yields CDR1 MGHRA and CDR2 YSYEKL. Trimming took 0 bases from V and 4 from J; bases not matched to a gene: 6. The length of the CDR3 is 16 residues. The CDR3 loop reads CASSQDASGTYNEQFF. The CDR3 DNA sequence: TGCGCCAGCAGCCAAGATGCTAGCGGCACATACAATGAGCAGTTCTTC.

The genes are TRBV5-1 and TRBJ1-3; D is possibly TRBD1 (6 bases). The V end lost 4 bases, the J end lost 0 bases, and 14 bases lay between the germline ends. The CDR3 loop spans 16 amino acids. CDR1 SGHRS and CDR2 YFSETQ come from the germline V gene. Here the CDR3 DNA reads TGCGCCAGCAGCGTGACCGGGACACCCTCTGGAAACACCATATATTTT. Protein product: CASSVTGTPSGNTIYF.

The chain employs TRBV18 and TRBJ1-5, with 12 positions matching TRBD1. The trim removed 5 bases at V and 8 bases at J, leaving 7 bases unmatched. The CDR3 is made up of 15 amino acids. Germline V lookup: CDR1 KGHSH, CDR2 LQKENI. The CDR3 bases are TGTGCCAGCTCAGCGGGACAGGGGGCTTTGAAGCCCCAGCATTTT. Protein: CASSAGQGALKPQHF.

Of note for this clone: The junction differs from germline at one of its ends, possibly a read error. In the same sample, other DNA sequences code for this CDR3. This chain connects TRBV15 to TRBJ1-6; D ambiguous. CDR3 length: 16 residues. Germline values: CDR1 LNHNV, CDR2 YYDKDF (reference sequence). CDR3 DNA: TGTGCCACCAGCAGAGTTCGGCAGGCTAATAATTCCCCCCTCCACTTT. Translated: CATSRVRQANNSPLHF.

This clone was counted between two and nine times. This sequence joins TRBV15 and TRBJ1-4; D ambiguous. CDR1 and CDR2 from the germline V gene are LNHNV and YYDKDF (reference sequence). The CDR3 is 15 amino acids. V was shortened by 0 bases and J by 0 bases, with 5 bases between the two germline ends. CDR3 in DNA: TGTGCCACCAGCAGAGATCGAGCAACTAATGAAAAACTGTTTTTT. Translated: CATSRDRATNEKLFF. Together with reference TRBV15 and TRBJ1-4, the CDR3 gives the full variable domain: DAMVIQNPRYQVTQFGKPVTLSCSQTLNHNVMYWYQQKSSQAPKLLFHYYDKDFNNEADTPDNFQSRRPNTSFCFLDIRSPGLGDTAMYLCATSRDRATNEKLFFGSGTQLSVL.